This TCR beta chain was observed in a study of T-cell memory formation after mild COVID-19. One entry per CDR3 protein results from TCRdb running MiXCR on the 5' RACE reads. Of about 400,000 distinct CDR3 sequences in the sample, approximately 19% are singletons; the top ten hold 20% to 25%. This clonotype has a handful of counts. The germline V and J ends were trimmed by 4 bases and 3 bases, with 15 bases remaining between them. The CDR3 consists of 15 residues. The germline gives CDR1 MNHNY, CDR2 SVGAGI (reference sequence). Sample: PBMCs or a T cell subset sorted from them (not recorded which). The sequence derives from a man younger than 35 who had mild COVID-19 (a few samples of this study predate the infection). Cell type and time point are not known. The rearrangement links TRBV6-6 to TRBJ1-2, with D hard to call. CDR3 coding DNA: TGTGCCAGCAGTTCCTCGCGAAGGGAGGACTATGGCTACACCTTC. This sequence encodes CASSSSRREDYGYTF.